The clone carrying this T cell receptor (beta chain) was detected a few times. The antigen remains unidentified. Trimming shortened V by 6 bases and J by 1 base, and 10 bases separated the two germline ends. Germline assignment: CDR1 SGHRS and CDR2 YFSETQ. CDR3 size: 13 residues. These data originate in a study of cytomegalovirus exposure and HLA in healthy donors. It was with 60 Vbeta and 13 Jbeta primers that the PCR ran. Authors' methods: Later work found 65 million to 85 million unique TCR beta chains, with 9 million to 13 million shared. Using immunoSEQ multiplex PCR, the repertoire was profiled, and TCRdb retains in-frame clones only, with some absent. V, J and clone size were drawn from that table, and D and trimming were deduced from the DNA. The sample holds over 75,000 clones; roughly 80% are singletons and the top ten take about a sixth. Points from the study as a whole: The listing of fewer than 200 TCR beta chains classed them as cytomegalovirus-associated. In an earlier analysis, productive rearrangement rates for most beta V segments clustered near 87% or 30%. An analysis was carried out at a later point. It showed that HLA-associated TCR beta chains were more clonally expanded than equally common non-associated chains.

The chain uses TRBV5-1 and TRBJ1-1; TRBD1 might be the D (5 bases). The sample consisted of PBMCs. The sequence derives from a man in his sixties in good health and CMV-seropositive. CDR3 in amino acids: CASNDRPNTEAFF. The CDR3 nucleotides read TGCGCCAGCAACGACAGACCGAACACTGAAGCTTTCTTT.